This paragraph covers one T cell receptor beta chain sequence. Its antigen is unidentified. This specimen comes from a study of CD8 T cells in Susac syndrome. Across the study: The sequenced Susac syndrome patients comprised five or six with active disease and about 8 in remission.

Reverse transcription used roughly 0.45 to 1 ug RNA and random hexamers. Coverage of TCR beta CDR3 amplification by immunoSEQ multiplex PCR extended to 54 Vbeta and 13 Jbeta. TCRdb passed the immunoSEQ multiplex PCR reads through MiXCR, listing each CDR3 protein once. The table shows around 25,000 distinct CDR3 sequences, with about 94% occurring only once. Study-wide results and limits: The study recognized that its TCR sequencing and HLA analysis covered a relatively small number of individuals.

CD8+ and CD4+ T cells circulating in blood were sequenced for TCR beta. The specimen was CD8+ T cells from PBMCs. The receptor was isolated from a human donor with Susac syndrome.

The CDR3 sequence: CASSLLVGSSYEQYF. CDR3 coding DNA: TGTGCCAGCAGCTTACTGGTGGGGAGCTCCTACGAGCAGTACTTC. V gene TRBV7-8 combines with J gene TRBJ2-7; a weak D match, TRBD2 (5 bases). This CDR3 is built from 15 residues. V was trimmed by 2 bases and J by 0 bases, leaving 11 bases between them. Germline values: CDR1 SGHVS, CDR2 FQNEAQ.